The next 5 T cell receptor beta chains were all read from a single sample in a study of cytomegalovirus exposure and HLA in healthy donors (dated by TCRdb to the late 2010s). The method was the immunoSEQ multiplex PCR assay. For the multiplex PCR, a mixture combining 60 forward primers for TCR Vbeta segments and 13 reverse primers for TCR Jbeta segments was used. TCRdb mirrors the immuneACCESS table, restricted to in-frame sequences. Some clones are absent from its copies; in checked studies, under half trace to an unresolved V gene, and the reason for the others is unknown. Counted in this sample were over 80,000 clones; approximately 64% of them appeared once. About 6% of the sample is taken by the ten largest. The sequencing sample was made of PBMCs. These receptors all come from a boy aged 5-17 years in good health and CMV-seropositive.

This sequence joins TRBV2 and TRBJ1-2, with no clear D. The V and J ends lost 7 bases and 6 bases respectively, with 15 bases between them. The CDR3 has 13 residues. Germline V gene lookup returns CDR1 SNHLY and CDR2 FYNNEI. Here the CDR3 DNA reads TGTGCCAGCAAGGAGGGTGGTGCGGATGGCTACACCTTC. Its protein is CASKEGGADGYTF.

The chain employs TRBV5-1 and TRBJ1-1, with D tentatively TRBD1 (5 bases). Germline V gene sequence: CDR1 SGHRS, CDR2 YFSETQ. V lost 3 bases, J lost 1 base, and 7 bases lay in between. This CDR3 spans 13 amino acids. CDR3 sequence reads: CASSSQGNTEAFF. CDR3 coding DNA: TGCGCCAGCAGCTCCCAGGGGAACACTGAAGCTTTCTTT.

V gene TRBV6-1 combines with J gene TRBJ1-2; the D gene is possibly TRBD1 (6 bases). Germline CDR1 is MNHNS and CDR2 is SASEGT. Trimming left V 5 bases short and J 2 bases short, with 12 bases between. This CDR3 region has 14 residues. The CDR3: CASSTGFSNYGYTF. The DNA for the CDR3 is TGTGCCAGCAGTACAGGGTTTTCGAACTATGGCTACACCTTC.

The chain combines TRBV4-2 with TRBJ2-3, with 8 bases aligning to TRBD1. CDR3 length: 16 amino acids. V shed 2 bases and J 2 bases; nucleotides not matched to a gene: 6. Germline V gene data show CDR1 as LGHNA and CDR2 as YNFKEQ. CDR3: CASSQSPGQDTDTQYF. CDR3 nucleotides: TGTGCCAGCAGCCAATCACCGGGACAGGACACAGATACGCAGTATTTT.

The rearrangement links TRBV6-1 to TRBJ2-5; 11 bases line up with TRBD2. The J call is uncertain, as TRBJ2-7 better fits the DNA end. CDR3 length: 15 residues. Germline V gives CDR1 MNHNS, CDR2 SASEGT. CDR3 DNA sequence: TGTGCCAGCAAAATCACTAGCGGGGGATTCTACGAGCAGTACTTC. Protein product: CASKITSGGFYEQYF.